The rows below give T cell receptor beta chains drawn from one sample of a study of blood T cell repertoires in COVID-19. TCRdb's table, derived via immunoSEQ multiplex PCR, lists solely in-frame clones and lacks some. The table shows approximately 81,000 clones, with about 89% occurring only once. Sequenced: PBMCs or T cells enriched from blood (not recorded which). The receptors originated from a woman aged 45 to 65 with acute COVID-19. The CDR3 runs from the conserved cysteine through the conserved F or W. The D gene is left open where the match is weak. Clone size is given for some rows only: seen once, a few or many times, or a class if the clone is expanded.

CDR3 length,J gene,clone size,D gene,V gene,CDR3 DNA,CDR3 protein
14,TRBJ1-1,.,TRBD1,TRBV2,TGTGCCAGCAGTGCGCGGACAGGGGAGGCTGAAGCTTTCTTT,CASSARTGEAEAFF
16,TRBJ2-1,.,TRBD2,TRBV7-2,TGTGCCAGCAGCTTAGAAGCGGGAGGGCCAGGCAATGAGCAGTTCTTC,CASSLEAGGPGNEQFF
14,TRBJ2-3,.,.,TRBV29-1,TGCAGCGTCCGTTGGGCAGGGAGCACAGATACGCAGTATTTT,CSVRWAGSTDTQYF
15,TRBJ2-7,.,TRBD1,TRBV7-2,TGTGCCAGCAGCTTGGGATCGGGACAGGGAGTCGAGCAGTACTTC,CASSLGSGQGVEQYF
12,TRBJ1-2,.,.,TRBV6-2/TRBV6-3,TGTGCCAGCAGTTACCGCGACTATGGCTACACCTTC,CASSYRDYGYTF
14,TRBJ1-2,.,.,TRBV27,TGTGCCAGCAGTGCGTCCGGGAGTGACTATGGCTACACCTTC,CASSASGSDYGYTF
13,TRBJ2-7,few,TRBD2,TRBV5-6,TGTGCCAGCAGCTGGGGACTAGAGCGGGAGCAGTACTTC,CASSWGLEREQYF
16,TRBJ2-3,.,TRBD2,TRBV5-1,TGCGCCAGCAGCTCGGGGACTAGCGGATACACAGATACGCAGTATTTT,CASSSGTSGYTDTQYF
15,TRBJ1-2,.,.,TRBV5-1,TGCGCCAGCAGCTTGGTGGCCGCGGAGAACTATGGCTACACCTTC,CASSLVAAENYGYTF
16,TRBJ2-3,.,TRBD2,TRBV7-8,TGTGCCAGCACCCCCGCGGGGGGATCTAGCACAGATACGCAGTATTTT,CASTPAGGSSTDTQYF
15,TRBJ2-2,once,TRBD2,TRBV2,TGTGCCAGCAAGGGCAGCGGGAGGTCCACCGGGGAGCTGTTTTTT,CASKGSGRSTGELFF
14,TRBJ1-4,.,.,TRBV19,TGTGCCAGTAGTCTCCGGGATTCAAATGAAAAACTGTTTTTT,CASSLRDSNEKLFF
14,TRBJ1-2,.,TRBD1,TRBV5-1,TGCGCCAGCAGCACTGGACAGGGTCTCTATGGCTACACCTTC,CASSTGQGLYGYTF
15,TRBJ1-1,.,TRBD1,TRBV6-2/TRBV6-3,TGTGCCAGCAGTCCCCAGCCCGGGACAGGGGAGGGAGCTTTCTTT,CASSPQPGTGEGAFF
15,TRBJ2-2,.,TRBD1,TRBV30,TGTGCCTGGAGTGTACAGGGGTTGAGCACCGGGGAGCTGTTTTTT,CAWSVQGLSTGELFF
18,TRBJ2-2,.,TRBD2,TRBV5-1,TGCGCCAGCAGCGTAAGACCCGGGACTAGCGGGATAATGGGGGAGCTGTTTTTT,CASSVRPGTSGIMGELFF
15,TRBJ1-4,.,.,TRBV4-2,TGTGCCAGCAGCCAAGAGCCAGGGATGAATGAAAAACTGTTTTTT,CASSQEPGMNEKLFF
14,TRBJ2-7,few,.,TRBV18,TGTGCCAGCTCACAGGATCGGACAGCCTACGAGCAGTACTTC,CASSQDRTAYEQYF